The sequence of this TCR beta chain was determined in a study of a mutant IDH1 vaccine in newly diagnosed glioma. Study overall: Patients under treatment included about 60% males and 37.5% females and had a mean age of around 40 years.

Time point described: baseline, week 1 (first vaccination visit). Specified treatment: pre-vaccination baseline after standard-of-care therapy. Each of the donors came in with new WHO grade 3 or 4 astrocytomas that were IDH1-mutant and ATRX-lost. Sequenced by immunoSEQ multiplex PCR; TCRdb stores in-frame clones only, minus some. In the table there are about 92,000 clones, about four fifths of which are singletons. The sequencing here drew on PBMCs, taken from a glioma patient treated with radiotherapy, temozolomide or both. The TCR comes from a man in his forties with glioma.

This CDR3 reads CASMPEPGSGNTIYF. The DNA of the CDR3 is TGCGCCAGCATGCCCGAGCCGGGCTCTGGAAACACCATATATTTT. This chain connects TRBV5-1 to TRBJ1-3; D remains ambiguous. The germline CDR1 and CDR2 sequences are SGHRS and YFSETQ. The CDR3 covers 15 residues. Trimming left V 6 bases short and J 0 bases short, with 13 bases between.